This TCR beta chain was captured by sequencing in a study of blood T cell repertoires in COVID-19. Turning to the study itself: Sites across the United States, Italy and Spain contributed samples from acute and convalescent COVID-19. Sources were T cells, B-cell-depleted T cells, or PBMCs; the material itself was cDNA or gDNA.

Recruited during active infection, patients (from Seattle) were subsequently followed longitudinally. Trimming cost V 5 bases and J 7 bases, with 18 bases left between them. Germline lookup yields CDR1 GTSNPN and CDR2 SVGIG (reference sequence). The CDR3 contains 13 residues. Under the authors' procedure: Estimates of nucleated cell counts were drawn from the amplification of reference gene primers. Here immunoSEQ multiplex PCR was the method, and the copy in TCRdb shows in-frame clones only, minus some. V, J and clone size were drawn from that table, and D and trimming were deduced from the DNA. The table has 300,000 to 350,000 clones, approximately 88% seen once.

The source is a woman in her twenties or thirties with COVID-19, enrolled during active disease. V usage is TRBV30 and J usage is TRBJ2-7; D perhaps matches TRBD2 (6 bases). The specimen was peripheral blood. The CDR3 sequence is CAWGGRPRGEQYF. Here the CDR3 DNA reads TGTGCCTGGGGGGGGAGGCCCCGTGGAGAGCAGTACTTC.